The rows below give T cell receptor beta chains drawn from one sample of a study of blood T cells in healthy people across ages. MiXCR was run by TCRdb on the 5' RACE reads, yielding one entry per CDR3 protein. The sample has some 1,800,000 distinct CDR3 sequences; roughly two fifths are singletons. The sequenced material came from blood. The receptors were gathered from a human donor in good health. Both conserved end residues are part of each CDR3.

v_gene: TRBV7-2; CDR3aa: CASSSENNQPQHF
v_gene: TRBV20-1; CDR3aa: CSARVRAGGELFF
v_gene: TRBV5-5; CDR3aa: CASSLGDAGPQHF
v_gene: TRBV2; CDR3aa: CASSRQGSNNEQFF
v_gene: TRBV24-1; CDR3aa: CATGDSYNEQFF
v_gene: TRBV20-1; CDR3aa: CSARGLASLHEQYF
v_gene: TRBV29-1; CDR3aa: CSVERLAVTDTQYF
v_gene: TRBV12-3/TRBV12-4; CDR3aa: CASSLYAGSSYEQYF
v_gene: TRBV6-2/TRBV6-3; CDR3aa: CASSPFQGIGETQYF
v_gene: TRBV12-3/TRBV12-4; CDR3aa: CASSPIQGSVETQYF
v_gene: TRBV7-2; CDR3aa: CASSAFLRGPTDTQYF
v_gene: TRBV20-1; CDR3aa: CSARDAAGPHNEQFF
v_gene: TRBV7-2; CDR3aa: CASSPQGAIVETQYF
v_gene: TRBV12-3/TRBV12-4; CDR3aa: CASSLSSGVSYEQYF
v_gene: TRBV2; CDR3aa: CASSPVRGLGQPQHF
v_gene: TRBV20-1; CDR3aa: CSASTGYGNQPQHF
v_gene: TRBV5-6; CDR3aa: CASSLGGHYSNQPQHF
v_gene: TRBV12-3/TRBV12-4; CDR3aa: CASSLKAGEVSTDTQYF
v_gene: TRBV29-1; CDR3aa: CSVKQGASYEQYF
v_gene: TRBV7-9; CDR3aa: CASSLAQGHQPQHF
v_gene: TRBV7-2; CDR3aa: CASSLVGGPQETQYF
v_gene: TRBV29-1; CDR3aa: CSARDPRQYF